Many counts were recorded for the clone carrying this T cell receptor beta chain. No antigen is known for it. These data come from a study of CD8 T cells in ankylosing spondylitis. Study-level findings and limits: Significantly higher representation of disease-linked clones was reported for matched ankylosing spondylitis synovial fluid. It appeared that ankylosing spondylitis blood was characterized by a TCR beta motif of fewer than 10 highly homologous variants. Relatively scarce in peripheral blood, disease-linked clones were CD8+. Earlier literature documents some of the motif variants in reactive arthritis synovial fluid and blood.

Quantitative 5'-RACE with molecular barcodes was used to make the TCR beta libraries. TCRdb used MiXCR to reprocess the 5' RACE reads, holding one entry per CDR3 protein. The data contain about 700,000 distinct CDR3 sequences, roughly 20% of them singletons. The sequence was collected from a male donor with ankylosing spondylitis. Sequenced material: blood, either unsorted or a sorted T cell fraction (not recorded which).

The CDR3 here is CSARTQGRADTQYF. In DNA form, the CDR3 reads TGCAGTGCTAGAACGCAGGGACGCGCAGATACGCAGTATTTT. The chain employs TRBV20-1 and TRBJ2-3, with D tentatively TRBD1 or TRBD2 (5 bases each). Germline-derived CDR1 and CDR2 are DFQATT and SNEGSKA (reference sequence). Trimming removed 2 bases at V and 4 bases at J, with 13 bases between. The CDR3 covers 14 residues.